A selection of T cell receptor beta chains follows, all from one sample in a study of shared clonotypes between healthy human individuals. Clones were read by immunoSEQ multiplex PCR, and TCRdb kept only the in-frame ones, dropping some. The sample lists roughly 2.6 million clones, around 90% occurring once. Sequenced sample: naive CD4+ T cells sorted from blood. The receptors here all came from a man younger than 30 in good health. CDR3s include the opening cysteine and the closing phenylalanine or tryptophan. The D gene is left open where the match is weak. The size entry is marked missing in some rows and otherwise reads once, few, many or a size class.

CDR3aa: CAWSRGWTVLSYEQYF; CDR3nt: TGTGCCTGGAGTCGGGGGTGGACAGTCCTCTCCTACGAGCAGTACTTC; abundance: -; d_gene: -; v_gene: TRBV30; j_gene: TRBJ2-7
CDR3aa: CATSSRGQGNSPLHF; CDR3nt: TGTGCCACCAGCAGTAGGGGACAGGGGAATTCACCCCTCCACTTT; abundance: -; d_gene: TRBD1; v_gene: TRBV15; j_gene: TRBJ1-6
CDR3aa: CAWSLAVYNEQFF; CDR3nt: TGTGCCTGGAGTCTAGCGGTCTACAATGAGCAGTTCTTC; abundance: once; d_gene: TRBD2; v_gene: TRBV30; j_gene: TRBJ2-1
CDR3aa: CASTSLSLTDTQYF; CDR3nt: TGTGCCAGCACCAGCCTATCCCTCACAGATACGCAGTATTTT; abundance: -; d_gene: -; v_gene: TRBV28; j_gene: TRBJ2-3
CDR3aa: CASSLGPHNYEQYF; CDR3nt: TGTGCCAGCAGCCTGGGACCGCACAACTACGAGCAGTACTTC; abundance: -; d_gene: -; v_gene: TRBV11-2; j_gene: TRBJ2-7
CDR3aa: CASSPTSGRDEQYF; CDR3nt: TGTGCCAGCAGCCCGACTAGCGGGAGAGATGAGCAGTACTTC; abundance: -; d_gene: TRBD2; v_gene: TRBV5-4; j_gene: TRBJ2-7
CDR3aa: CASSPGQNTEAFF; CDR3nt: TGTGCCAGCTCACCAGGTCAGAACACTGAAGCTTTCTTT; abundance: few; d_gene: -; v_gene: TRBV18; j_gene: TRBJ1-1
CDR3aa: CASSQSTGLAGDWTGELFF; CDR3nt: TGTGCCAGCAGCCAAAGTACAGGACTAGCGGGAGACTGGACCGGGGAGCTGTTTTTT; abundance: -; d_gene: TRBD2; v_gene: TRBV14; j_gene: TRBJ2-2
CDR3aa: CSASGTYEQYF; CDR3nt: TGCAGTGCTAGCGGAACCTACGAGCAGTACTTC; abundance: -; d_gene: -; v_gene: TRBV20-1; j_gene: TRBJ2-7
CDR3aa: CASSPLAESYNEQFF; CDR3nt: TGTGCCAGCTCACCACTTGCGGAATCCTACAATGAGCAGTTCTTC; abundance: -; d_gene: -; v_gene: TRBV18; j_gene: TRBJ2-1
CDR3aa: CASSFRGAGADTQYF; CDR3nt: TGCGCCAGCAGCTTTAGGGGGGCCGGGGCAGATACGCAGTATTTT; abundance: -; d_gene: -; v_gene: TRBV5-1; j_gene: TRBJ2-3
CDR3aa: CAWSSARLGWNTEAFF; CDR3nt: TGTGCCTGGAGTTCGGCGAGGCTAGGATGGAACACTGAAGCTTTCTTT; abundance: -; d_gene: -; v_gene: TRBV30; j_gene: TRBJ1-1
CDR3aa: CASSERRDSHGYTF; CDR3nt: TGTGCCAGCAGTGAACGGCGGGACAGCCATGGCTACACCTTC; abundance: -; d_gene: TRBD1; v_gene: TRBV6-1; j_gene: TRBJ1-2
CDR3aa: CASSGIPSFYTF; CDR3nt: TGTGCCAGCAGCGGGATCCCCAGTTTCTACACCTTC; abundance: -; d_gene: -; v_gene: TRBV28; j_gene: TRBJ1-2
CDR3aa: CASSGTGTSLMDTQYF; CDR3nt: TGCGCCAGCAGCGGAACCGGGACTAGCTTAATGGATACGCAGTATTTT; abundance: -; d_gene: TRBD2; v_gene: TRBV5-1; j_gene: TRBJ2-3
CDR3aa: CASSLALAGAGEQFF; CDR3nt: TGTGCCAGCAGCTTGGCTCTAGCGGGAGCCGGTGAGCAGTTCTTC; abundance: -; d_gene: TRBD2; v_gene: TRBV5-4; j_gene: TRBJ2-1
CDR3aa: CASSQDRGQADNSPLHF; CDR3nt: TGCGCCAGCAGCCAAGACCGGGGACAGGCTGATAATTCACCCCTCCACTTT; abundance: -; d_gene: TRBD1; v_gene: TRBV4-1; j_gene: TRBJ1-6
CDR3aa: CASSYELAGWETQYF; CDR3nt: TGCGCCAGCAGCTACGAGCTAGCGGGGTGGGAGACCCAGTACTTC; abundance: -; d_gene: TRBD2; v_gene: TRBV5-1; j_gene: TRBJ2-5